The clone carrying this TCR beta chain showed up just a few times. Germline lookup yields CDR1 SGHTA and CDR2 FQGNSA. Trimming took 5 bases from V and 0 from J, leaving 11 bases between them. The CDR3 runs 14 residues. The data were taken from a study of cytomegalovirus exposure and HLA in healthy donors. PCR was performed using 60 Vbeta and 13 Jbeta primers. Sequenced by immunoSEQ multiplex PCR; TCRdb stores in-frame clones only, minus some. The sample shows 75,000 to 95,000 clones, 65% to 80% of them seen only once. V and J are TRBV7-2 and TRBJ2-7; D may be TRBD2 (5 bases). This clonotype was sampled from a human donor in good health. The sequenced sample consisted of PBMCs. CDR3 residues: CASSISGSSYEQYF. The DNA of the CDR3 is TGTGCCAGCAGCATCAGCGGAAGCTCCTACGAGCAGTACTTC.